The 25 T cell receptor beta chains below all came from one sample that was sequenced in a study of shared clonotypes between healthy human individuals. Method: immunoSEQ multiplex PCR; TCRdb's copy keeps in-frame clones and lacks some. The table records about 600,000 clones, 95% to 98% of them present only once. The sequenced sample consisted of naive CD4+ T cells sorted from blood. The subset here: CD45RA+ positively selected. The receptor set was obtained from a woman in her twenties or thirties in good health.

The CDR3 bases are TGTGCCAGCAGCCCGTGGACTAGCGACTCCTACGAGCAGTACTTC. Translating gives CASSPWTSDSYEQYF. The chain carries TRBV7-9 and TRBJ2-7; TRBD2 matches at 9 bases. CDR1 and CDR2 (germline): SEHNR, FQNEAQ (reference sequence). The CDR3 spans 15 residues. The V segment lost 5 bases and the J segment 0 bases; nucleotides outside the gene matches: 5.

The CDR3 nucleotides read TGTGCCAGCAGTTTCCCGACAGGGAAAGACTCCTATAATTCACCCCTCCACTTT. Protein product: CASSFPTGKDSYNSPLHF. The chain uses TRBV28 and TRBJ1-6, with 7 bases lining up with TRBD1. CDR1 and CDR2 (germline): MDHEN, SYDVKM. J was trimmed by 0 bases and V by 3 bases; bases with no gene match: 8. This CDR3 has 18 amino acids.

This clone was seen more than once but under ten times. The CDR3 coding sequence is TGTGCCAGCATGGCAGGCGTATACTATGGCTACACCTTC. This gives the protein CASMAGVYYGYTF. The rearrangement links TRBV2 to TRBJ1-2; no reliable D call. Germline assignment: CDR1 SNHLY and CDR2 FYNNEI. Deletions cut 7 bases from V and 3 bases from J, with 12 bases between. This CDR3 contains 13 residues. Full variable domain (outside the CDR3, taken from reference TRBV2 and TRBJ1-2): EPEVTQTPSHQVTQMGQEVILRCVPISNHLYFYWYRQILGQKVEFLVSFYNNEISEKSEIFDDQFSVERPDGSNFTLKIRSTKLEDSAMYFCASMAGVYYGYTFGSGTRLTVV.

V is TRBV7-2 and J is TRBJ2-1; 9 bases are a match to TRBD2. This CDR3 is 16 amino acids long. V shed 2 bases, J shed 8 bases, and the junction held 10 bases outside the gene matches. The germline CDR1 and CDR2 sequences are SGHTA and FQGNSA. This chain's CDR3 is CASSLSQVTSGDEQFF. CDR3 nucleotides: TGTGCCAGCAGCTTATCGCAAGTGACTAGCGGTGATGAGCAGTTCTTC.

This chain uses TRBV28 with TRBJ2-5; 7 nucleotides align to TRBD1. This CDR3 region has 16 residues. Per the germline V gene, CDR1 is MDHEN and CDR2 is SYDVKM. After removal of 5 bases from V and 0 bases from J, the junction contained 9 bases not matched to a gene. The CDR3 DNA reads TGTGCCAGCAGTACCGCCGGGACAGCCGACCAAGAGACCCAGTACTTC. Protein: CASSTAGTADQETQYF.

This clone came up once. The rearrangement uses TRBV7-9 and TRBJ1-5; no firm D call. The V and J ends lost 1 base and 9 bases respectively, with 16 bases between them. Germline CDR1 and CDR2: SEHNR and FQNEAQ (reference sequence). The CDR3 spans 15 residues. CDR3 DNA sequence: TGTGCCAGCAGCTTAGGAAGCGAACCAAACCGGCCCCAGCATTTT. It specifies CASSLGSEPNRPQHF.

V is TRBV5-5 and J is TRBJ2-1, with D hard to call. V was clipped by 1 base and J by 5 bases, with 10 bases between them. This CDR3 is 14 amino acids long. CDR1 and CDR2 from the germline V gene are SGHKS and YYEKEE (reference sequence). The CDR3 region has the DNA TGTGCCAGCAGCTTGTCAGGCCCACACAATGAGCAGTTCTTC. Encoded protein: CASSLSGPHNEQFF. Variable domain in full (rest from reference TRBV5-5 and TRBJ2-1): DAGVTQSPTHLIKTRGQQVTLRCSPISGHKSVSWYQQVLGQGPQFIFQYYEKEERGRGNFPDRFSARQFPNYSSELNVNALLLGDSALYLCASSLSGPHNEQFFGPGTRLTVL.

V is TRBV6-1 and J is TRBJ1-5; D remains unclear. CDR3 length: 14 amino acids. CDR1 is MNHNS, CDR2 SASEGT, per germline. V lost 7 bases, J lost 2 bases, and 12 bases lay in between. In nucleotides, the CDR3 is TGTGCCAGCAATACGGGGTTCGGCAATCAGCCCCAGCATTTT. Residues: CASNTGFGNQPQHF.

V usage is TRBV7-8 and J usage is TRBJ1-1; D not certain. Looked up from germline, CDR1 is SGHVS and CDR2 is FQNEAQ. Trimming removed 5 bases from V and 1 base from J, with 8 bases in between. The CDR3 sequence is 13 residues long. The CDR3 DNA reads TGTGCCAGCAGCCAAGGGCCGAACACTGAAGCTTTCTTT. Residues: CASSQGPNTEAFF. The variable domain in full, with the rest retrieved from reference TRBV7-8 and TRBJ1-1, is GAGVSQSPRYKVAKRGQDVALRCDPISGHVSLFWYQQALGQGPEFLTYFQNEAQLDKSGLPSDRFFAERPEGSVSTLKIQRTQQEDSAVYLCASSQGPNTEAFFGQGTRLTVV.

Here the CDR3 reads CASSQDRPSGNPRLREQYF. The DNA of the CDR3 is TGCGCCAGCAGCCAAGATCGTCCTAGCGGAAACCCCCGTCTACGGGAGCAGTACTTC. The gene calls are TRBV4-1 and TRBJ2-7, with TRBD2 identical over 7 bases. The J segment lost 7 bases and the V segment lost 0 bases, leaving 21 bases of the junction unmatched. The CDR3 is 19 amino acids. The germline gives CDR1 MGHRA, CDR2 YSYEKL.

J is TRBJ1-2 and V is TRBV7-2, with 9 nucleotides matching TRBD1. Trimming cost V 5 bases and J 7 bases; bases outside gene matches: 5. The CDR3 is 13 amino acids. The germline V gene encodes CDR1 SGHTA and CDR2 FQGNSA. The CDR3 protein is CASSENRGLGYTF. CDR3 in DNA: TGTGCCAGCAGCGAAAACAGGGGGCTTGGCTACACCTTC. The whole variable domain, filled in from reference TRBV7-2 and TRBJ1-2, reads GAGVSQSPSNKVTEKGKDVELRCDPISGHTALYWYRQSLGQGLEFLIYFQGNSAPDKSGLPSDRFSAERTGGSVSTLTIQRTQQEDSAVYLCASSENRGLGYTFGSGTRLTVV.

The CDR3 DNA follows: TGTGCCAGCAGTTTAATGGGAACTAATGAAAAACTGTTTTTT. It codes for CASSLMGTNEKLFF. The chain combines TRBV27 with TRBJ1-4; D is ambiguous. The germline CDR1 and CDR2 sequences are MNHEY and SMNVEV (reference sequence). The CDR3 consists of 14 residues. V shed 2 bases and J shed 1 base, with 5 bases lying between them.

The chain is built from TRBV13 and TRBJ2-7; 13 nucleotides match TRBD2. This CDR3 is built from 16 residues. CDR1 is PRHDT, CDR2 FYEKMQ, per germline (reference sequence). V dropped 6 bases and J dropped 6; count of bases not matched to a gene: 11. DNA for the CDR3: TGTGCCAGCAGACTTACAGGGGGACTAGCGGGAAGCGAGCAGTACTTC. Its translation is CASRLTGGLAGSEQYF. Supplemented by reference TRBV13 and TRBJ2-7, the full variable domain reads AAGVIQSPRHLIKEKRETATLKCYPIPRHDTVYWYQQGPGQDPQFLISFYEKMQSDKGSIPDRFSAQQFSDYHSELNMSSLELGDSALYFCASRLTGGLAGSEQYFGPGTRLTVT.

V gene TRBV28 combines with J gene TRBJ2-1, with a possible D match to TRBD1 (6 bases). Per germline, CDR1 MDHEN and CDR2 SYDVKM. The CDR3 covers 14 residues. V dropped 2 bases and J dropped 9 bases, with 14 bases sitting between them. The CDR3 DNA sequence: TGTGCCAGCAGTTTACCCCCAGGGGAGTTTGAGCAGTTCTTC. It encodes CASSLPPGEFEQFF.

The chain's CDR3 is CASSQTGSSYNEQFF. The CDR3 DNA follows: TGTGCCAGCAGCCAGACAGGGAGCTCCTACAATGAGCAGTTCTTC. The rearrangement links TRBV7-8 to TRBJ2-1; 7 nucleotides align to TRBD1. Unmatched junction bases numbered 4, after V lost 5 bases and J lost 0 bases. Looked up from germline, CDR1 is SGHVS and CDR2 is FQNEAQ. The CDR3 spans 15 residues.

The rearrangement links TRBV13 to TRBJ2-3; perhaps TRBD2 as D (5 bases). Germline values: CDR1 PRHDT, CDR2 FYEKMQ (reference sequence). V was clipped by 5 bases and J by 1 base, with 19 bases between them. CDR3 size: 17 residues. This CDR3 is CASSPRSGSARTDTQYF. In DNA, the CDR3 is TGTGCCAGCAGCCCCCGGTCGGGTAGCGCCCGCACAGATACGCAGTATTTT.

This chain connects TRBV21-1 to TRBJ1-5. TRBV21-1 is a pseudogene. The CDR3 has 11 amino acids. This CDR3 reads CANTDNQPQHF. In DNA form, the CDR3 reads TGTGCCAATACGGACAATCAGCCCCAGCATTTT.

The rearrangement joins TRBV19 to TRBJ2-6; 7 nucleotides match TRBD1. V shed 5 bases, J shed 0 bases, and the junction held 10 bases outside the gene matches. The CDR3 has 18 residues. Germline V gives CDR1 LNHDA, CDR2 SQIVND (reference sequence). The CDR3 region has the DNA TGTGCCAGTAGTGCGCCGGGACAGACTACCTCTGGGGCCAACGTCCTGACTTTC. Protein: CASSAPGQTTSGANVLTF. The variable domain in full, completed from reference TRBV19 and TRBJ2-6, reads DGGITQSPKYLFRKEGQNVTLSCEQNLNHDAMYWYRQDPGQGLRLIYYSQIVNDFQKGDIAEGYSVSREKKESFPLTVTSAQKNPTAFYLCASSAPGQTTSGANVLTFGAGSRLTVL.

This clone was observed once. Mismatch with germline at one junction end may stem from a read error. This sample also contains other DNA sequences that code for the same CDR3. V gene TRBV2 combines with J gene TRBJ2-6, with D perhaps given as TRBD1 or TRBD2 (5 bases each). The CDR3 loop spans 15 amino acids. Germline V lookup: CDR1 SNHLY, CDR2 FYNNEI. The CDR3 region is CASSSDFPGANVLTF. CDR3 DNA: TGTGCCAGCAGCTCGGACTTTCCTGGGGCCAACGTCCTGACCTTC. The entire variable domain, with the rest obtained from reference TRBV2 and TRBJ2-6, is as follows: EPEVTQTPSHQVTQMGQEVILRCVPISNHLYFYWYRQILGQKVEFLVSFYNNEISEKSEIFDDQFSVERPDGSNFTLKIRSTKLEDSAMYFCASSSDFPGANVLTFGAGSRLTVL.

The chain is built from TRBV6-1 and TRBJ1-5, with D unclear. Looked up from germline, CDR1 is MNHNS and CDR2 is SASEGT. This CDR3 spans 13 amino acids. V was shortened by 4 bases and J by 5 bases, with 9 bases between the two germline ends. CDR3 in amino acids: CASSVDGDQPQHF. As DNA, the CDR3 is TGTGCCAGCAGTGTCGACGGAGATCAGCCCCAGCATTTT.

The chain joins TRBV30 to TRBJ2-7, with 9 nucleotides matching TRBD2. Germline V gene sequence: CDR1 GTSNPN, CDR2 SVGIG (reference sequence). Trimming cost V 3 bases and J 3 bases; bases outside gene matches: 30. This CDR3 spans 22 amino acids. The CDR3 reads CAWRPQSLLASGKDGRVYEQYF. For the CDR3, the DNA is TGTGCCTGGAGGCCCCAATCCCTCCTGGCTAGCGGGAAGGATGGGCGGGTCTACGAGCAGTACTTC.

This clone was detected once. The chain joins TRBV28 to TRBJ2-1; the match to TRBD2 covers 8 bases. CDR1 MDHEN and CDR2 SYDVKM come from the germline V gene. Trimming cost V 4 bases and J 10 bases; bases outside gene matches: 12. This CDR3 is 15 amino acids long. The DNA of the CDR3 is TGTGCCAGCAGTTGGGGACTAGTTGGGGTTAGGGAGCAGTTCTTC. Its translation: CASSWGLVGVREQFF.

CDR3 sequence (DNA): TGTGCCAGTAGTATGTCAACAGGAGGCAATCAGCCCCAGCATTTT. It yields the protein CASSMSTGGNQPQHF. V and J are TRBV19 and TRBJ1-5; TRBD1 might be the D (5 bases). V lost 3 bases, J lost 2 bases, and 11 bases lay in between. The CDR3 consists of 15 residues. Germline V gives CDR1 LNHDA, CDR2 SQIVND (reference sequence).

The chain carries TRBV2 and TRBJ2-4; TRBD2 matches at 9 bases. The CDR3 sequence is 14 residues long. J was trimmed by 9 bases and V by 8 bases; bases with no gene match: 11. Germline values: CDR1 SNHLY, CDR2 FYNNEI. CDR3 nucleotide sequence: TGTGCCAGCCAGATTAGCGGGAGAAGCGGCATTCAGTACTTC. Translated, it gives CASQISGRSGIQYF. The full variable domain, rest sourced from reference TRBV2 and TRBJ2-4, is EPEVTQTPSHQVTQMGQEVILRCVPISNHLYFYWYRQILGQKVEFLVSFYNNEISEKSEIFDDQFSVERPDGSNFTLKIRSTKLEDSAMYFCASQISGRSGIQYFGAGTRLSVL.

The V call is TRBV7-2, the J call TRBJ2-7; maybe TRBD1 (7 bases). The V end was cut by 5 bases, the J end by 7 bases, with 12 bases between. This CDR3 has 12 residues. Germline loops: CDR1 SGHTA, CDR2 FQGNSA. Here the CDR3 DNA reads TGTGCCAGCAGCCGACAGGGAGGTGAGCAGTACTTC. This gives the protein CASSRQGGEQYF.